This TCR beta chain was identified during a study of Graves' ophthalmopathy and Graves' hyperthyroidism. Amplifying from RNA transcripts, the study obtained TCR beta CDR3 regions. Second-round multiplex PCR came after first-round RT-PCR with HTBI primers. Using its own MiXCR run on the multiplex PCR reads, TCRdb lists one record per CDR3 protein. This repertoire shows approximately 540,000 distinct CDR3 sequences, about two fifths found once; its top ten account for about 4.2%. In germline, CDR1 is SGHTA, CDR2 FQGNSA. Trimming removed 1 base at V and 5 bases at J, with 8 bases between. The CDR3 sequence is 13 residues long.

This chain uses TRBV7-2 with TRBJ1-2; no clear D gene. This TCR was sampled from an adult man with Graves' hyperthyroidism. The sequenced sample was peripheral blood or thyroid tissue (not recorded which). The CDR3 nucleotides read TGTGCCAGCAGCTTAGGGTTGACGTATGGCTACACCTTC. Amino acids: CASSLGLTYGYTF.